This passage covers 9 T cell receptor beta chains from one sample sequenced in a study of blood T cell repertoires in COVID-19. Profiled with immunoSEQ multiplex PCR; TCRdb holds only in-frame clones, not every one. The sample yields approximately 290,000 clones, about 90% seen once. Sequencing was performed on peripheral blood. The origin of the receptors is a man aged 18 to 30 with active or convalescent COVID-19.

The V gene is TRBV5-4, the J gene TRBJ1-2; 9 bases align to TRBD1. There are 17 residues in the CDR3. The V segment lost 1 base and the J segment 4 bases; nucleotides outside the gene matches: 11. Germline CDR1 and CDR2: SGHNT and YYREEE (reference sequence). The CDR3 DNA is TGTGCCAGCAGCTTGCCCCTGGGACAGGGAGTGAGCTATGGCTACACCTTC. This encodes CASSLPLGQGVSYGYTF.

J is TRBJ2-2 and V is TRBV5-1; TRBD2 agrees at 9 bases. J lost 3 bases, V lost 1 base, and 4 bases had no gene match. CDR3 size: 16 residues. Germline V gene lookup returns CDR1 SGHRS and CDR2 YFSETQ. The CDR3 region has the DNA TGCGCCAGCAGCTTGCGGACTAGCGTGGACACCGGGGAGCTGTTTTTT. This encodes CASSLRTSVDTGELFF.

The chain has TRBV15 and TRBJ2-5, with TRBD2 as a possible D gene (6 bases). The V end lost 3 bases, the J end lost 0 bases, and 8 bases lay between the germline ends. The CDR3 loop spans 14 amino acids. In germline, CDR1 is LNHNV, CDR2 YYDKDF (reference sequence). The CDR3 DNA sequence: TGTGCCACCAGCAGCGAGCGGGACCAAGAGACCCAGTACTTC. It is translated as CATSSERDQETQYF.

The gene calls are TRBV5-1 and TRBJ2-6; D gene uncertain. The ends were cut back, 2 bases at V and 4 bases at J, with 7 bases in the middle. CDR1 and CDR2 (germline): SGHRS, YFSETQ. The CDR3 length is 14 residues. In DNA, the CDR3 is TGCGCCAGCAGCTTCGGGTGGGGGGCCAACGTCCTGACTTTC. It translates to CASSFGWGANVLTF.

Only a few counts were recorded for this clone. The rearrangement joins TRBV4-3 to TRBJ1-1; unclear D gene. CDR3 length equals 14 residues. Trimming pared 2 bases from V and 1 base from J, leaving 8 bases between. CDR1 is LGHNA, CDR2 YSLEER, per germline. The CDR3 sequence: CASSQYGRNTEAFF. The CDR3 DNA follows: TGCGCCAGCAGCCAATACGGGAGGAACACTGAAGCTTTCTTT.

This sequence joins TRBV4-1 and TRBJ1-1; D is possibly TRBD1 (6 bases). V gave up 0 bases and J gave up 6 bases, with 17 bases separating them. The CDR3 loop spans 16 amino acids. Germline assignment: CDR1 MGHRA and CDR2 YSYEKL. In DNA form, the CDR3 reads TGCGCCAGCAGCCAAGAAACAACAGGGAACGGGGCTGAAGCTTTCTTT. It yields the protein CASSQETTGNGAEAFF.

The chain employs TRBV5-1 and TRBJ2-1; 10 nucleotides line up with TRBD2. The CDR3 totals 16 residues. With 3 bases clipped from V and 1 base from J, the junction kept 4 bases outside the gene matches. Germline assignment: CDR1 SGHRS and CDR2 YFSETQ. CDR3 protein: CASSYLAGGSYNEQFF. In DNA, the CDR3 is TGCGCCAGCAGCTACTTAGCGGGAGGTTCCTACAATGAGCAGTTCTTC.

The rearrangement joins TRBV5-4 to TRBJ2-7; 7 positions agree with TRBD2. Trimming cost V 5 bases and J 1 base; bases outside gene matches: 6. Germline CDR1 reads SGHNT; CDR2 reads YYREEE (reference sequence). The CDR3 spans 14 residues. This CDR3 reads CASSFPSGSYEQYF. In nucleotides, the CDR3 is TGTGCCAGCAGTTTTCCTAGCGGATCCTACGAGCAGTACTTC.

The genes are TRBV5-1 and TRBJ2-4; a weak D match, TRBD1 (6 bases). CDR1 is SGHRS, CDR2 YFSETQ, per germline. This CDR3 region has 15 residues. V lost 2 bases to trimming and J lost 3 bases, with 12 bases between them. CDR3 DNA: TGCGCCAGCAGCTTAACGGGGACACGCAAAAACATTCAGTACTTC. Amino acids: CASSLTGTRKNIQYF.